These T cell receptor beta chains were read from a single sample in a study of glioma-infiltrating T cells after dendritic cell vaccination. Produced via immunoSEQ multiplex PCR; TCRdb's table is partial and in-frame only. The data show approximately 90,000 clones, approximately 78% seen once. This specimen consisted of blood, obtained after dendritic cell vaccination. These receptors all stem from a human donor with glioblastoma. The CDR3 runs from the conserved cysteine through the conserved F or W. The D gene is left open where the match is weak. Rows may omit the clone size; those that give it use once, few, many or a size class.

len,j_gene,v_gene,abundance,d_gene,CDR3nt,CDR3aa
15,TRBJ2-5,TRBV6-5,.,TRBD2,TGTGCCAGCAGTTACCTCGGGACTAGCGGGGAGACCCAGTACTTC,CASSYLGTSGETQYF
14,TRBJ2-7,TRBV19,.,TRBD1,TGTGCCAGTAGTATAGACCTCGGGACAGGAGAGCAGTACTTC,CASSIDLGTGEQYF
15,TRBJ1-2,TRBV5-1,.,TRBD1,TGCGCCAGCAGCCTGGAAGGGACAGGGGAGCATGGCTACACCTTC,CASSLEGTGEHGYTF
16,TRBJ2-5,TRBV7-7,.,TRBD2,TGTGCCAGCAGCTTCGGAGGCGGGAGTTTTGGGGAGACCCAGTACTTC,CASSFGGGSFGETQYF
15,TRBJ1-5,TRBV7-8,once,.,TGTGCCAGCAGCTTTAAACCGGGACTCAATCAGCCCCAGCATTTT,CASSFKPGLNQPQHF
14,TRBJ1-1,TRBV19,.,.,TGTGCCAGTACCGTCCAGGGCGAAGGCACTGAAGCTTTCTTT,CASTVQGEGTEAFF
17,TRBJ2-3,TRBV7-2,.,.,TGTGCCAGCAGCTTACGAGCGGCAATCTCTACAACAGATACGCAGTATTTT,CASSLRAAISTTDTQYF
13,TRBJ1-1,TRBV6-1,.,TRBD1,TGTGCCAGCATCTCTCAGGACAGGTACGAAGCTTTCTTT,CASISQDRYEAFF
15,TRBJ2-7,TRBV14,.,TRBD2,TGTGCCAGCAGTCCAAGATTAGCGGGTCCCTCTCAGCAGTACTTC,CASSPRLAGPSQQYF
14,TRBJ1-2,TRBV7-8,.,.,TGTGCCAGCAGCTTAGGGCTGAATAACTATGGCTACACCTTC,CASSLGLNNYGYTF
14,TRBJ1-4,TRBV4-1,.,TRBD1,TGCGCCAGCAGCCACCGGGACAGGGGATTAAAACTGTTTTTT,CASSHRDRGLKLFF
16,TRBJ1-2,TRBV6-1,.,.,TGTGCCAGCAGTGAAAACAGATTCGTAGCTAACTATGGCTACACCTTC,CASSENRFVANYGYTF
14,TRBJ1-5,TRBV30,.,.,TGTGCCTGGAGTGATCTGACAGGCAATCAGCCCCAGCATTTT,CAWSDLTGNQPQHF
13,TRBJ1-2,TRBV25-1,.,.,TGTGCCAGTGGATCACAGGGAAACTATGGCTACACCTTC,CASGSQGNYGYTF
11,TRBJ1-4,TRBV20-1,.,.,TGCAGTGCGGTTTCGGGTGAAAAACTGTTTTTT,CSAVSGEKLFF
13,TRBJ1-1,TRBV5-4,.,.,TGTGCCAGCAGCTTGGTTAGGAACACTGAAGCTTTCTTT,CASSLVRNTEAFF
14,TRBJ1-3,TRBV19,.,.,TGTGCCAGTAGTACACAGGGTTATGGAAACACCATATATTTT,CASSTQGYGNTIYF
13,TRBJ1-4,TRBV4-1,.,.,TGCGCCAGCAGCCGGGGCACCAGAGAAAAACTGTTTTTT,CASSRGTREKLFF
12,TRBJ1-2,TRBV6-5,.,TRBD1,TGTGCCAGCAGCCGACAGGGGTATGGCTACACCTTC,CASSRQGYGYTF
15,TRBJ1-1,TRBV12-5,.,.,TGTGCTAGTGGTTTCCACTCGCCAGGGAACACTGAAGCTTTCTTT,CASGFHSPGNTEAFF
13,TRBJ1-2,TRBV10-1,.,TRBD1,TGCGCCAGCAGTGAGGAGACAGGGCCCGGCTACACCTTC,CASSEETGPGYTF
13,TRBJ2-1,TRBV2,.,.,TGTGCCAGCATGACGGACAGCTATAATGAGCAGTTCTTC,CASMTDSYNEQFF